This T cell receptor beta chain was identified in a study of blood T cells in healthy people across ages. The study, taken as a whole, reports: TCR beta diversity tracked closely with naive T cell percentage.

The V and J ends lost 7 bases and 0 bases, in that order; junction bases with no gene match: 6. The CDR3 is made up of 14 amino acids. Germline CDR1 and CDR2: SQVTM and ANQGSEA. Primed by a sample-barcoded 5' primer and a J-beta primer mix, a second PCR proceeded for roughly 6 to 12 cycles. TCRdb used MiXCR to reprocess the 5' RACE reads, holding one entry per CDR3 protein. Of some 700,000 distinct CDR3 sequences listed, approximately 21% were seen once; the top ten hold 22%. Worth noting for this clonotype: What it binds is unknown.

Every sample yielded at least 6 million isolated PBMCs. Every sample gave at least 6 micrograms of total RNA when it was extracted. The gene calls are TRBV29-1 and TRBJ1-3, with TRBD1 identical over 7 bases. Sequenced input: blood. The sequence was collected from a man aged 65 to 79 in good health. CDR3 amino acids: CSAATGISGNTIYF. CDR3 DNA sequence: TGCAGCGCCGCGACAGGGATCTCTGGAAACACCATATATTTT.